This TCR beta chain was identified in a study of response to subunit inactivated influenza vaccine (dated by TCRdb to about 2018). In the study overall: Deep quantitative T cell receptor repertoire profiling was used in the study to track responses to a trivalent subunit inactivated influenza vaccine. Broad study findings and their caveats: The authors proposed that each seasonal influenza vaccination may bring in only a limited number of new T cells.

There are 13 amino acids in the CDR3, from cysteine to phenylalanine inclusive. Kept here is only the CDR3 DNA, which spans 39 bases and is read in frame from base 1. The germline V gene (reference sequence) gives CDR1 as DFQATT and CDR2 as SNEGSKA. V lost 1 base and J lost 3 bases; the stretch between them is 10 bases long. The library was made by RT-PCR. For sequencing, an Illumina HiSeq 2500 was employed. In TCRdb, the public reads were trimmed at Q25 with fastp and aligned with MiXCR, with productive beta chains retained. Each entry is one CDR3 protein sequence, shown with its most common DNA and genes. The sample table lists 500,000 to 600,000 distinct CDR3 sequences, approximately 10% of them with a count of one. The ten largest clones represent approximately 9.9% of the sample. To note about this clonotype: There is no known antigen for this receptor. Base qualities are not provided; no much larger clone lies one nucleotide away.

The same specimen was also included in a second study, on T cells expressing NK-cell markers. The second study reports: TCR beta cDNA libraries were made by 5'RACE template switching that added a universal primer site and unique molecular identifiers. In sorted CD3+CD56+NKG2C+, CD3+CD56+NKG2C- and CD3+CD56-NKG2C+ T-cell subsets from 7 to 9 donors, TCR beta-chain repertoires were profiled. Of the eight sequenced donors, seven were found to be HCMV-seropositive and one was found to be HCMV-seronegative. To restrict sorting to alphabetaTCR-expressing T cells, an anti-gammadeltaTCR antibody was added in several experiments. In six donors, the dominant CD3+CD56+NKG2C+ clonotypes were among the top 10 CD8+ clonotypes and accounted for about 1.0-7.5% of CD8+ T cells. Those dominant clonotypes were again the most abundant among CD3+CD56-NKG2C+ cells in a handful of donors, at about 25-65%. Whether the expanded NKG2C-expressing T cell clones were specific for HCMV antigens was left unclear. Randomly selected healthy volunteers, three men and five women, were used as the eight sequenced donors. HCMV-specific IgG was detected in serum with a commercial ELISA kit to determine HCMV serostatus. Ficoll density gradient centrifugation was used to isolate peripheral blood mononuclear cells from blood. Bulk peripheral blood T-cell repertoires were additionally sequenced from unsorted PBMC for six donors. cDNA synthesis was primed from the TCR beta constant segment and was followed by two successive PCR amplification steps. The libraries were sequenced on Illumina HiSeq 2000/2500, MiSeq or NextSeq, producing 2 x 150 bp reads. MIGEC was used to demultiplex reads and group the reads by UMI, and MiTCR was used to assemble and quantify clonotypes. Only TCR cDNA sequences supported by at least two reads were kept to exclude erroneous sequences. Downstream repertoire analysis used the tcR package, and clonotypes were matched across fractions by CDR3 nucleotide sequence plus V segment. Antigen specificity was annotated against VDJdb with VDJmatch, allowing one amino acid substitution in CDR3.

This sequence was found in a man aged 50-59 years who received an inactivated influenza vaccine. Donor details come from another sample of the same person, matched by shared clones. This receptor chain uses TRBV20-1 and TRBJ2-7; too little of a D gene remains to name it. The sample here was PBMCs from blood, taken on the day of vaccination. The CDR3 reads CSARGHMGYEQYF. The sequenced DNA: TGCAGTGCTAGAGGACACATGGGCTACGAGCAGTACTTC.